A selection of T cell receptor beta chains follows, all from one sample in a study of shared clonotypes between healthy human individuals. Sequencing was performed with immunoSEQ multiplex PCR; in TCRdb, only in-frame clones are kept and a portion is missing. Of some 320,000 clones listed, around nine tenths are singletons. Sequencing input: memory CD8+ T cells sorted from blood. These receptor sequences come from a man between 18 and 35 years old in good health. CDR3s include the opening cysteine and the closing phenylalanine or tryptophan. The D gene is left open where the match is weak. Size is omitted from some rows. Given values are once, few, many or a class for expanded clones.

>TRBV6-5|TRBD1|TRBJ2-7|NA
TGTGCCAGCACCGGGGACAGCTCCTACGAGCAGTACTTC
CASTGDSSYEQYF
>TRBV5-6|NA|TRBJ1-6|NA
TGTGCCAGCAGCTTGGATACAGGGAATAATTCACCCCTCCACTTT
CASSLDTGNNSPLHF
>TRBV19|TRBD1|TRBJ1-4|NA
TGTGCCAGTAGTGCCGGGCTGGGACAGGATAATGAAAAACTGTTTTTT
CASSAGLGQDNEKLFF
>TRBV18|TRBD1|TRBJ1-1|NA
TGTGCCAGCTCACCCGACAGGGCGGAGGCTTTCTTT
CASSPDRAEAFF
>TRBV4-1|TRBD1|TRBJ1-5|NA
TGCGCCAGCAGCCCACTAGGGACAGATCAGCCCCAGCATTTT
CASSPLGTDQPQHF
>TRBV6-5|TRBD1|TRBJ2-7|NA
TGTGCCAGCAGTCCGGGACAGGGGGCCCTCGAGCAGTACTTC
CASSPGQGALEQYF
>TRBV29-1|NA|TRBJ1-1|NA
TGCAGCGTTTCTGGGGGCGGCACTGAAGCTTTCTTT
CSVSGGGTEAFF
>TRBV6-4|TRBD2|TRBJ2-1|NA
TGTACTAAGGCTAGCGGGACCCCGTTCTTC
CTKASGTPFF
>TRBV21-1|NA|TRBJ2-5|NA
TGTGCCAGCAGCAAAGGGGACAGGGGGCTTAACGAGACCCAGTACTTC
CASSKGDRGLNETQYF
>TRBV14|NA|TRBJ1-2|once
TGTGCCAGCAGCCAAATGGGACGGATTAACTATGGCTACACCTTC
CASSQMGRINYGYTF
>TRBV29-1|NA|TRBJ2-3|NA
TGCAGCGTTCGCGGGTCAAACACAGATACGCAGTATTTT
CSVRGSNTDTQYF
>TRBV5-6|NA|TRBJ1-3|NA
TGTGCCAGCAGCGCCGGCGGGGGCTCTGGAAACACCATATATTTT
CASSAGGGSGNTIYF
>TRBV5-4|TRBD1|TRBJ1-1|NA
TGTGCCAGCAGCTTGGCGTCCTCAGACAGGGGTGAAGCTTTCTTT
CASSLASSDRGEAFF
>TRBV4-1|NA|TRBJ1-2|NA
TGCGCCAGCAGCCAAGACCGGGCGACACCCTTAGGCTACACCTTC
CASSQDRATPLGYTF
>TRBV7-9|TRBD1|TRBJ1-2|NA
TGTGCCAGCAGCTTAGGGGAAGGGGGCAAAGGTGGCTACACCTTC
CASSLGEGGKGGYTF
>TRBV6-6|TRBD1|TRBJ2-5|NA
TGTGCCAGCAGTAAACTCGGACAGGGTCAAGAGACCCAGTACTTC
CASSKLGQGQETQYF
>TRBV19|TRBD2|TRBJ2-1|NA
TGTGCCAGTAGTATCGGACTAGCGGGACCTTACAATGAGCAGTTCTTC
CASSIGLAGPYNEQFF
>TRBV7-9|NA|TRBJ2-4|NA
TGTGCCAGCAGCTTAGTGTCAATAAAAAACATTCAGTACTTC
CASSLVSIKNIQYF
>TRBV6-1|NA|TRBJ2-7|NA
TGTGCCAGCAGGACGAGGCCTTCCCACGAGCAGTACTTC
CASRTRPSHEQYF
>TRBV7-9|TRBD1|TRBJ2-7|NA
TGTGCCAGCAGCCCTGGACAGGGGCCCTACGAGCAGTACTTC
CASSPGQGPYEQYF
>TRBV5-6|NA|TRBJ1-1|once
TGTGCCAGCAGCTTGATTCAGATCTTGAACACTGAAGCTTTCTTT
CASSLIQILNTEAFF
>TRBV18|NA|TRBJ1-1|many
TGTGCCAGCTCACCAGAGAGGGTCACAGTGAACACTGAAGCTTTCTTT
CASSPERVTVNTEAFF
>TRBV11-2|TRBD1|TRBJ1-3|NA
TGTGCCAGCAGCCGGGACAGGGGTTTTGGAAACACCATATATTTT
CASSRDRGFGNTIYF
>TRBV2|NA|TRBJ1-2|NA
TGTGCCACTCAAACGGGTCTCGGCTATGGCTACACCTTC
CATQTGLGYGYTF
>TRBV11-2|NA|TRBJ2-4|NA
TGTGCCAGCAGCCTAAGTAGCGGAGCTCTAGCCAAAAACATTCAGTACTTC
CASSLSSGALAKNIQYF
>TRBV29-1|NA|TRBJ2-7|NA
TGCAGCGTTGTGGCCAGGTGGCACGAGCAGTACTTC
CSVVARWHEQYF
>TRBV5-1|NA|TRBJ1-3|NA
TGCGCCAGCAGCTTGGGTCCCCGCAGGGCTGGAAACACCATATATTTT
CASSLGPRRAGNTIYF
>TRBV5-1|NA|TRBJ2-1|few
TGCGCCAGCAGCTTGGGCGGGAATGAGCAGTTCTTC
CASSLGGNEQFF
>TRBV7-9|TRBD1|TRBJ1-2|NA
TGTGCCAGCAGCCGTGGACAGGGGGTAAACTATGGCTACACCTTC
CASSRGQGVNYGYTF
>TRBV7-9|NA|TRBJ1-4|NA
TGTGCCAGCAGCTTAGCGGTCGGGACCGAGGGGGAAAAACTGTTTTTT
CASSLAVGTEGEKLFF
>TRBV7-9|TRBD2|TRBJ2-5|NA
TGTGCCAGCAGCACCCTAGCGGGGGGAGGAGAGACCCAGTACTTC
CASSTLAGGGETQYF
>TRBV9|TRBD2|TRBJ2-7|NA
TGTGCCAGCAGCGTAGTAAAGCGGGAGGTAAACTCCTACGAGCAGTACTTC
CASSVVKREVNSYEQYF
>TRBV5-6|NA|TRBJ1-2|NA
TGTGCCAGCAGCTTCGAGGAGGGACTCTTAGGCTACACCTTC
CASSFEEGLLGYTF
>TRBV7-9|NA|TRBJ1-1|NA
TGTGCCAGCAGCTTAGCGGGGCCAACTGAAGCTTTCTTT
CASSLAGPTEAFF
>TRBV7-9|NA|TRBJ1-1|once
TGTGCCAGCAGCTCGAAGACTGGTGGGGACACTGAAGCTTTCTTT
CASSSKTGGDTEAFF
>TRBV10-2|NA|TRBJ1-2|many
TGCGCCAGCACCCCCGGCTTGGCTAACTATGGCTACACCTTC
CASTPGLANYGYTF
>TRBV14|NA|TRBJ1-2|NA
TGTGCCAGCAGCCCGAGTGGTTACCGCCCCGCGAAGGGGGATGGCTACACCTTC
CASSPSGYRPAKGDGYTF
>TRBV5-6|NA|TRBJ2-1|NA
TGTGCCAGCAGCTTAGACCAGGGGAATGAGCAGTTCTTC
CASSLDQGNEQFF
>TRBV14|TRBD1|TRBJ1-6|NA
TGTGCCAGCAGCCAAGAACAGGGGTTCTCCTATAATTCACCCCTCCACTTT
CASSQEQGFSYNSPLHF
>TRBV9|TRBD1|TRBJ2-1|NA
TGTGCCAGCAGCGGCCCCCCCAAGGACAGGACCTACAATGAGCAGTTCTTC
CASSGPPKDRTYNEQFF
>TRBV9|NA|TRBJ2-1|NA
TGTGCCAGCAGCGTAGGATCAAGTGAGCAGTTCTTC
CASSVGSSEQFF
>TRBV6-5|TRBD1|TRBJ1-5|NA
TGTGCCAGCAGTCGTGGAACAGGGGAAGGTGAGCCCCAGCATTTT
CASSRGTGEGEPQHF
>TRBV2|TRBD1|TRBJ1-1|NA
TGTGCCAGCAGTGAAGCGAGGGGGCTGGGGAACACTGAAGCTTTCTTT
CASSEARGLGNTEAFF
>TRBV6-1|TRBD1|TRBJ2-2|NA
TGTGCCAGCAGTGTCCGGGACAGACTTTACACCGGGGAGCTGTTTTTT
CASSVRDRLYTGELFF
>TRBV21-1|NA|TRBJ1-1|NA
TGTGCCAGCAGCGCTTCGGCGGGGACGCGAGGAGCTTTCTTT
CASSASAGTRGAFF
>TRBV7-8|TRBD2|TRBJ2-1|NA
TGTGCCAGCAGCCAGGGACTAGCGGGGGGCAGTTACGCCTACAATGAGCAGTTCTTC
CASSQGLAGGSYAYNEQFF